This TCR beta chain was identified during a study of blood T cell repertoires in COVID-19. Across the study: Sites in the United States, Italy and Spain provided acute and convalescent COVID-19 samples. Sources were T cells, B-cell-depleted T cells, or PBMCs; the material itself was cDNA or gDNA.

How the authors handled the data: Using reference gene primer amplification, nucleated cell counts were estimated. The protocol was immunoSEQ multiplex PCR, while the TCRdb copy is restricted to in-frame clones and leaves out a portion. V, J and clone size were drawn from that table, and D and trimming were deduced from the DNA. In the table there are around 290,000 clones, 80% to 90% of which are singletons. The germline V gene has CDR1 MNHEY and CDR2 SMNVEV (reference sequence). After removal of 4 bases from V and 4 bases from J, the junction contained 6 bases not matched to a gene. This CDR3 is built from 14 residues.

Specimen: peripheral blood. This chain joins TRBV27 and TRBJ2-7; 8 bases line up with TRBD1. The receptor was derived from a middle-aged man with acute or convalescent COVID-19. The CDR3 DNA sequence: TGTGCCAGCAGTTCCCCTGGACAGGGTTACGAGCAGTACTTC. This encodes CASSSPGQGYEQYF.